This T cell receptor beta chain was sequenced in a study of naive and memory T cell subsets. The CDR3 runs 16 residues. Germline-derived CDR1 and CDR2 are SGHVS and FQNEAQ. J gave up 7 bases and V 5 bases, and 7 bases lay outside the gene matches. Two oligonucleotides, mixed equimolar, formed the beta constant-region primer covering TRBC1 and TRBC2. TCRdb fed the UMI-ligation and nested PCR reads into MiXCR, producing one record per CDR3 protein. The sample consists of approximately 140,000 distinct CDR3 sequences, approximately 15% of them appearing once. The J gene is TRBJ2-2, the V gene TRBV7-8; 13 bases are shared with TRBD2. The specimen was naive CD4+ T cells from blood. The receptor's source is a human donor in good health. The CDR3 is CASSQGLAGFYGELFF. In nucleotides, the CDR3 is TGTGCCAGCAGCCAGGGACTAGCGGGATTCTACGGGGAGCTGTTTTTT. Variable domain in full (rest from reference TRBV7-8 and TRBJ2-2): GAGVSQSPRYKVAKRGQDVALRCDPISGHVSLFWYQQALGQGPEFLTYFQNEAQLDKSGLPSDRFFAERPEGSVSTLKIQRTQQEDSAVYLCASSQGLAGFYGELFFGEGSRLTVL.